This entry lists 20 T cell receptor beta chains sequenced from one sample in a study of blood T cell repertoires in COVID-19. Assay used: immunoSEQ multiplex PCR; TCRdb lists only in-frame clones, some missing. Here the sample spans about 190,000 clones, around nine tenths being singletons. The sample taken for sequencing was peripheral blood. The origin of the receptors is a man aged 18-30 years with active or convalescent COVID-19.

The chain combines TRBV5-4 with TRBJ1-1, with D unresolved. The CDR3 spans 13 residues. Trimming took off 3 bases at V and 4 bases at J, with 10 bases between the two ends. Germline CDR1 and CDR2: SGHNT and YYREEE (reference sequence). CDR3 sequence (DNA): TGTGCCAGCAGCTACCCACCCGGCACTGAAGCTTTCTTT. It translates to CASSYPPGTEAFF.

The V call is TRBV3-1 (or the pseudogene TRBV3-2), the J call TRBJ1-1; D is unclear. There are 15 residues in the CDR3. V gave up 0 bases and J gave up 5 bases, with 13 bases separating them. Germline CDR1 and CDR2: LGHDT and YNNKEL (reference sequence). The CDR3 protein is CASSQDVARDTEAFF. The CDR3 DNA reads as TGTGCCAGCAGCCAAGATGTGGCGAGGGATACTGAAGCTTTCTTT.

J is TRBJ1-5 and V is TRBV7-8, with 7 nucleotides matching TRBD1. The V segment lost 5 bases and the J segment 0 bases; nucleotides outside the gene matches: 7. CDR3 length: 16 amino acids. From germline, CDR1 is SGHVS and CDR2 FQNEAQ. CDR3 in amino acids: CASSGGQRYSNQPQHF. DNA of the CDR3: TGTGCCAGCAGCGGGGGACAGCGGTATAGCAATCAGCCCCAGCATTTT.

J is TRBJ2-2 and V is TRBV7-3; perhaps TRBD2 as D (6 bases). The CDR3 loop spans 20 amino acids. CDR1 and CDR2 from the germline V gene are SGHTA and FQGTGA. Between the trimmed V and J ends, which lost 1 base and 3 bases, there was a span of 24 bases. For the CDR3, the DNA is TGTGCCAGCAGCTTAAAAATCAAGGGACCGGGGGAGTGGGACACCGGGGAGCTGTTTTTT. Translating gives CASSLKIKGPGEWDTGELFF.

This rearrangement joins TRBV24-1 to TRBJ2-3; 10 positions match TRBD1. After removal of 3 bases from V and 4 bases from J, the junction contained 3 bases not matched to a gene. Germline V gene sequence: CDR1 KGHDR, CDR2 SFDVKD. The CDR3 runs to 15 residues. The CDR3 DNA follows: TGTGCCACCAGTGATACGACAGGGGGCCCAGATACGCAGTATTTT. Amino acids: CATSDTTGGPDTQYF.

This sequence joins TRBV29-1 and TRBJ1-1; no definite D call. Trimming pared 6 bases from V and 5 bases from J, leaving 16 bases between. From germline, CDR1 is SQVTM and CDR2 ANQGSEA. There are 13 residues in the CDR3. CDR3 sequence: CSVPGMEGTEAFF. As DNA, the CDR3 is TGCAGCGTCCCCGGAATGGAGGGAACTGAAGCTTTCTTT.

The CDR3 loop is CASSGRGRGRDNEQFF. DNA for the CDR3: TGTGCCAGCAGTGGACGGGGGAGGGGTCGCGACAATGAGCAGTTCTTC. The rearrangement links TRBV2 to TRBJ2-1; TRBD2 matches at 7 bases. Trimming at V came to 4 bases and at J to 5 bases, leaving 11 bases not matched to a gene. The CDR3 loop spans 16 amino acids. In germline, CDR1 is SNHLY, CDR2 FYNNEI.

Concerning this clone: One end of the junction varies from germline; a read error may be responsible. This chain uses TRBV5-1 with TRBJ1-2; D gene unclear. CDR1 and CDR2 (germline): SGHRS, YFSETQ. The CDR3 totals 13 residues. CDR3 bases: TGCGCCAGCAGCTCCCAACCAGGCTATGACTACACCTTC. Protein: CASSSQPGYDYTF. The variable domain in full, completed from reference TRBV5-1 and TRBJ1-2, reads KAGVTQTPRYLIKTRGQQVTLSCSPISGHRSVSWYQQTPGQGLQFLFEYFSETQRNKGNFPGRFSGRQFSNSRSEMNVSTLELGDSALYLCASSSQPGYDYTFGSGTRLTVV.

The V gene is TRBV6-2 or TRBV6-3, the J gene TRBJ1-5; TRBD1 is a possible D gene (6 bases). Germline lookup yields CDR1 MNHEY and CDR2 SVGEGT. This CDR3 comprises 16 residues. Trimming removed 7 bases at V and 6 bases at J, with 22 bases between. CDR3 in DNA: TGTGCCAGCACCCCAGAGGACAGAGGAGCTATTCAGCCCCAGCATTTT. This sequence encodes CASTPEDRGAIQPQHF.

J is TRBJ2-2 and V is TRBV5-1; 7 bases fit TRBD1. The CDR3 has 15 amino acids. Unmatched junction bases numbered 3, after V lost 4 bases and J lost 0 bases. Germline V CDR1 and CDR2: SGHRS, YFSETQ. CDR3 sequence: CASSPGTANTGELFF. The CDR3 coding sequence is TGCGCCAGCAGCCCGGGGACAGCGAACACCGGGGAGCTGTTTTTT.

V gene TRBV2 combines with J gene TRBJ2-7, with D unresolved. Trimming pared 6 bases from V and 1 base from J, leaving 4 bases between. This CDR3 comprises 11 residues. Germline CDR1 reads SNHLY; CDR2 reads FYNNEI. The CDR3 protein is CASRRSYEQYF. The CDR3 bases are TGTGCCAGCAGGAGGTCCTACGAGCAGTACTTC. Variable domain in full (rest from reference TRBV2 and TRBJ2-7): EPEVTQTPSHQVTQMGQEVILRCVPISNHLYFYWYRQILGQKVEFLVSFYNNEISEKSEIFDDQFSVERPDGSNFTLKIRSTKLEDSAMYFCASRRSYEQYFGPGTRLTVT.

The chain has TRBV18 and TRBJ1-1; D gene unclear. The CDR3 is made up of 13 amino acids. Per germline, CDR1 KGHSH and CDR2 LQKENI. The V and J ends lost 4 bases and 2 bases respectively, with 8 bases between them. The CDR3 coding sequence is TGTGCCAGCTCACTGAACAGTAACACTGAAGCTTTCTTT. As protein: CASSLNSNTEAFF. Full variable domain (missing parts from reference TRBV18 and TRBJ1-1): NAGVMQNPRHLVRRRGQEARLRCSPMKGHSHVYWYRQLPEEGLKFMVYLQKENIIDESGMPKERFSAEFPKEGPSILRIQQVVRGDSAAYFCASSLNSNTEAFFGQGTRLTVV.

The J gene is TRBJ1-4, the V gene TRBV29-1, with D unclear. Germline V gene data show CDR1 as SQVTM and CDR2 as ANQGSEA. V was clipped by 8 bases and J by 12 bases, with 16 bases between them. CDR3 length: 11 residues. CDR3 in amino acids: CSFGLGSELFF. Written as DNA, the CDR3 is TGCAGCTTCGGACTGGGAAGCGAACTGTTTTTT.

The chain links TRBV7-9 to TRBJ2-1, with D maybe TRBD1 (6 bases). This CDR3 is 14 amino acids long. The germline V gene has CDR1 SEHNR and CDR2 FQNEAQ (reference sequence). Trimming took 5 bases from V and 1 from J, leaving 9 bases between them. The CDR3 DNA reads TGTGCCAGCAGCGACAGGAATTCCTACAATGAGCAGTTCTTC. Encoded protein: CASSDRNSYNEQFF.

This chain uses TRBV5-6 with TRBJ2-3, with D tentatively TRBD1 (6 bases). Deletions cut 5 bases from V and 1 base from J, with 20 bases between. CDR3 length: 17 amino acids. Germline V lookup: CDR1 SGHDT, CDR2 YYEEEE. CDR3 nucleotides: TGTGCCAGCAGGCCTTATCAGGGGAAAGGTGGCACAGATACGCAGTATTTT. This encodes CASRPYQGKGGTDTQYF. Based on the CDR3 plus reference TRBV5-6 and TRBJ2-3, the full variable domain is DAGVTQSPTHLIKTRGQQVTLRCSPKSGHDTVSWYQQALGQGPQFIFQYYEEEERQRGNFPDRFSGHQFPNYSSELNVNALLLGDSALYLCASRPYQGKGGTDTQYFGPGTRLTVL.

CDR3 sequence (DNA): TGTGCCTGGAGCCAGGGGTCCTTCTACGAGCAGTACTTC. This sequence encodes CAWSQGSFYEQYF. The chain uses TRBV30 and TRBJ2-7; TRBD1 is a possible D gene (6 bases). Germline CDR1 GTSNPN, CDR2 SVGIG (reference sequence). The CDR3 length is 13 residues. V was cut by 3 bases and J by 3 bases, with 12 bases left in between.

This clone was found once. The chain couples TRBV27 to TRBJ1-4, with 10 bases fitting TRBD1. J lost 7 bases, V lost 5 bases, and 4 bases had no gene match. The CDR3 loop spans 14 amino acids. CDR1 is MNHEY, CDR2 SMNVEV, per germline (reference sequence). CDR3 DNA: TGTGCCAGCAGTCCCAGGACAGGGGGTGAAAAACTGTTTTTT. It codes for CASSPRTGGEKLFF.

CDR3 nucleotides: TGTGCCAGCAGCTTACCCCAGGGGTTGAGCAATCAGCCCCAGCATTTT. It yields the protein CASSLPQGLSNQPQHF. This rearrangement joins TRBV11-2 to TRBJ1-5, with D possibly being TRBD1 (6 bases). There are 16 residues in the CDR3. Germline CDR1 and CDR2: SGHAT and FQNNGV. Trimming stripped 2 bases from V and 1 base from J, with 12 bases between.

The V call is TRBV14, the J call TRBJ1-5; D is unresolved. The V end was cut by 6 bases, the J end by 1 base, with 19 bases between. There are 17 residues in the CDR3. Germline lookup yields CDR1 SGHDN and CDR2 FVKESK. CDR3 sequence: CASRSGVEGLSNQPQHF. CDR3 coding DNA: TGTGCCAGCAGATCAGGCGTGGAGGGATTAAGCAATCAGCCCCAGCATTTT.

V and J are TRBV25-1 and TRBJ1-2; 7 bases are shared with TRBD1. The CDR3 is made up of 13 amino acids. The trim removed 7 bases at V and 7 bases at J, leaving 9 bases unmatched. Germline lookup yields CDR1 MGHDK and CDR2 SYGVNS. The CDR3 DNA is TGTGCCAGCACCCCAGGGACAGACAGTGGCTACACCTTC. Its protein product is CASTPGTDSGYTF.